One sample yielded the 20 T cell receptor beta chains listed below, sequenced in a study of CD8+CD57+ T cells in acquired aplastic anemia (dated by TCRdb to the late 2010s). Instrument used: Illumina HiSeq 2000. TCR beta VDJ combination and CDR3 sequence profiling used genomic DNA as the template. The public reads were reprocessed in TCRdb via fastp at Q25 and MiXCR, keeping in-frame beta chains. CDR3 protein duplicates are merged, each entry listing the most common genes and DNA. The sample records under 200,000 distinct CDR3 sequences, 71% of which are singletons. The ten largest account for under 60% of the sample. The patients picked for sequencing were ones in whom flow cytometry had shown an expansion of CD8+CD57+ cells. Sequencing input: sorted CD4+, CD8+, or CD8+CD57+ T cells (not recorded which) from PBMCs. Source of these receptors: a human donor with aplastic anemia.

This chain joins TRBV7-9 and TRBJ1-1; D is undetermined. The CDR3 loop spans 11 amino acids. CDR1 is SEHNR, CDR2 FQNEAQ, per germline (reference sequence). V was clipped by 4 bases and J by 4 bases, with 4 bases between them. The CDR3 region is CASSYLTEAFF. CDR3 coding DNA: TGTGCCAGCAGCTACCTCACTGAAGCTTTCTTT.

This clonotype was detected only a few times. The missing conserved phenylalanine or tryptophan at the end of this CDR3 makes a read error likely. Because the CDR3's place on the DNA is in doubt, the DNA is left out and the CDR3 is given as listed by TCRdb. This rearrangement joins TRBV7-8 to TRBJ2-7; the table's D call of TRBD2 was not tested on the DNA. The CDR3 has 8 residues if both end residues are counted. Germline V lookup: CDR1 SGHVS, CDR2 FQNEAQ. CDR3 amino acids: CASSLTSG.

The chain links TRBV9 to TRBJ2-7, with no clear D. The V gene lost 3 bases and the J gene lost 0 bases, with 4 bases spanning the gap. The CDR3 has 12 amino acids. From germline, CDR1 is SGDLS and CDR2 YYNGEE. CDR3 loop: CASSGLSYEQYF. The CDR3 region has the DNA TGTGCCAGCAGCGGACTCTCCTACGAGCAGTACTTC.

For the CDR3, the DNA is TGTGCCAGCAGCTCACAGGGAGGCGGACAGGCCCCTTACGAGCAGTACTTC. Amino acids: CASSSQGGGQAPYEQYF. V gene TRBV7-3 combines with J gene TRBJ2-7; D possibly corresponds to TRBD1 (7 bases). CDR3 size: 17 residues. From germline, CDR1 is SGHTA and CDR2 FQGTGA. Trimming removed 4 bases from V and 4 bases from J, with 23 bases in between.

The chain has TRBV24-1 and TRBJ2-6; TRBD1 is a possible D gene (6 bases). V lost 5 bases and J lost 1, with 8 bases in between. Germline V gene data show CDR1 as KGHDR and CDR2 as SFDVKD. The CDR3 length is 15 residues. CDR3 coding DNA: TGTGCCACCAGTGGCAGGGGATCTGGGGCCAACGTCCTGACTTTC. As protein: CATSGRGSGANVLTF.

The chain carries TRBV19 and TRBJ2-7; 12 nucleotides line up with TRBD1. The ends lost 6 bases at V and 9 bases at J; junction bases unmatched: 9. Germline CDR1 and CDR2: LNHDA and SQIVND (reference sequence). This CDR3 contains 14 residues. Here the CDR3 reads CASRGTGGADTQYF. The CDR3 DNA follows: TGTGCCAGTAGGGGGACAGGGGGCGCAGATACGCAGTACTTC.

This chain uses TRBV5-1 with TRBJ1-5; possible D gene TRBD1, 6 bases. Trimming stripped 4 bases from V and 0 bases from J, with 11 bases between. CDR3 length equals 15 residues. In germline, CDR1 is SGHRS, CDR2 YFSETQ. The CDR3 DNA reads as TGCGCCAGCAGCGAACAGGGCTATAGCAATCAGCCCCAGCATTTT. Translated: CASSEQGYSNQPQHF.

The V and J genes are TRBV20-1 and TRBJ2-1, with TRBD2 matching 7 bases. The germline V gene encodes CDR1 DFQATT and CDR2 SNEGSKA (reference sequence). Losses at the gene ends were 3 bases for V and 3 bases for J; bases not matched to a gene: 5. The CDR3 runs 14 residues. CDR3 region: CSASRGRNYNEQFF. The DNA of the CDR3 is TGCAGTGCTAGCCGCGGGAGAAACTACAATGAGCAGTTCTTC.

V usage is TRBV2 and J usage is TRBJ2-1; 13 bases are shared with TRBD2. The germline V gene encodes CDR1 SNHLY and CDR2 FYNNEI. The CDR3 covers 14 residues. The CDR3 DNA is TGTGCAGCAACCGGGACTAGCGGGGACAATGAGCAGTTCTTC. Its protein product is CAATGTSGDNEQFF.

The rearrangement links TRBV6-1 to TRBJ2-5; 8 nucleotides match TRBD1. The CDR3 spans 17 residues. Germline lookup yields CDR1 MNHNS and CDR2 SASEGT. V lost 4 bases and J lost 5; bases outside the gene matches: 15. The CDR3 loop reads CASSGRQGPDLRETQYF. CDR3 bases: TGTGCCAGCAGTGGTAGACAGGGGCCCGATCTTCGGGAGACCCAGTACTTC.

The chain uses TRBV24-1 and TRBJ2-7; D may be TRBD1 (6 bases). The CDR3 runs 18 residues. Trimming stripped 2 bases from V and 0 bases from J, with 19 bases between. Germline CDR1 reads KGHDR; CDR2 reads SFDVKD. CDR3 amino acids: CATSDSDRKLYYSYEQYF. The CDR3 DNA is TGTGCCACCAGTGATTCGGACAGAAAACTCTATTACTCCTACGAGCAGTACTTC.

With respect to this clonotype: The junction differs from germline at one of its ends, possibly a read error. The chain carries TRBV24-1 and TRBJ2-3, with 8 bases that match TRBD1. CDR1 is KGHDR, CDR2 SFDVKD, per germline. This CDR3 contains 13 residues. CDR3 nucleotides: TGTGCCACCGGTGAGACAGGGGCGGATACGCAGTATTTT. Its protein product is CATGETGADTQYF.

J is TRBJ2-5 and V is TRBV7-9; 7 bases are shared with TRBD2. This CDR3 contains 14 residues. Germline values: CDR1 SEHNR, CDR2 FQNEAQ (reference sequence). The ends lost 5 bases at V and 4 bases at J; junction bases unmatched: 7. CDR3 amino acids: CASSPSGAGETQYF. CDR3 coding DNA: TGTGCCAGCAGCCCGAGCGGGGCAGGAGAGACCCAGTACTTC.

This clonotype was detected only a few times. V and J are TRBV20-1 and TRBJ2-7; TRBD1 matches at 8 bases. Trimming removed 4 bases from V and 0 bases from J; junction bases left unmatched: 2. The V gene's germline CDR1 is DFQATT and CDR2 SNEGSKA (reference sequence). CDR3 length: 13 amino acids. CDR3 coding DNA: TGCAGTGCTACGGGACAGGTCTCCTACGAGCAGTACTTC. Translated: CSATGQVSYEQYF.

This clonotype was counted at least ten times. The chain is built from TRBV7-6 and TRBJ1-1; 7 positions agree with TRBD1. This CDR3 comprises 15 residues. The trim removed 1 base at V and 4 bases at J, leaving 6 bases unmatched. Looked up from germline, CDR1 is SGHVS and CDR2 is FNYEAQ. The CDR3 DNA reads TGTGCCAGCAGCTTAGAAACAGGGGTGAGCACTGAAGCTTTCTTT. Residues: CASSLETGVSTEAFF.

The chain has TRBV5-1 and TRBJ2-7; D remains unclear. There are 14 residues in the CDR3. The V gene's germline CDR1 is SGHRS and CDR2 YFSETQ. The V and J ends lost 4 bases and 3 bases respectively, with 14 bases between them. CDR3 region: CASSEVPGSYEQYF. Written as DNA, the CDR3 is TGCGCCAGCAGCGAGGTTCCAGGTAGCTACGAGCAGTACTTC.

The chain couples TRBV29-1 to TRBJ2-2; TRBD1 agrees at 9 bases. Germline V lookup: CDR1 SQVTM, CDR2 ANQGSEA. The CDR3 is 17 residues long. The V segment lost 0 bases and the J segment 4 bases; nucleotides outside the gene matches: 9. The CDR3 DNA is TGCAGCGTTGAAGATGACGGGGGACAGGGTGCCACCGGGGAGCTGTTTTTT. This translates into CSVEDDGGQGATGELFF.

The chain carries TRBV15 and TRBJ2-5; TRBD2 matches at 9 bases. The assigned J gene may be wrong: the sequence end matches TRBJ2-1 better. CDR1 LNHNV and CDR2 YYDKDF come from the germline V gene (reference sequence). The CDR3 is made up of 17 amino acids. The CDR3 loop is CATSRDGVGRGGLGQFF. As DNA, the CDR3 is TGTGCCACCAGCAGAGATGGGGTAGGGCGGGGGGGCCTAGGGCAGTTCTTC.

In its sample, this clonotype was seen once. The chain combines TRBV10-3 with TRBJ2-3; TRBD1 agrees at 8 bases. Per germline, CDR1 ENHRY and CDR2 SYGVKD. This CDR3 contains 16 residues. V was pared by 3 bases and J by 0 bases, with 5 bases of the junction left unmatched. CDR3 bases: TGTGCCATCAGTGATGGCGGGACAGGAAGCACAGATACGCAGTATTTT. It specifies CAISDGGTGSTDTQYF.

The table lists this clonotype with a count of one. V is TRBV28 and J is TRBJ2-7; the match to TRBD2 covers 7 bases. The CDR3 spans 15 residues. Germline trimming cut 1 base from V and 3 bases from J; bases unmatched to any gene: 6. CDR1 is MDHEN and CDR2 is SYDVKM in the germline V gene. The CDR3 is CASSLLGLADYEQYF. CDR3 nucleotide sequence: TGTGCCAGCAGTTTATTGGGCCTAGCGGACTACGAGCAGTACTTC.